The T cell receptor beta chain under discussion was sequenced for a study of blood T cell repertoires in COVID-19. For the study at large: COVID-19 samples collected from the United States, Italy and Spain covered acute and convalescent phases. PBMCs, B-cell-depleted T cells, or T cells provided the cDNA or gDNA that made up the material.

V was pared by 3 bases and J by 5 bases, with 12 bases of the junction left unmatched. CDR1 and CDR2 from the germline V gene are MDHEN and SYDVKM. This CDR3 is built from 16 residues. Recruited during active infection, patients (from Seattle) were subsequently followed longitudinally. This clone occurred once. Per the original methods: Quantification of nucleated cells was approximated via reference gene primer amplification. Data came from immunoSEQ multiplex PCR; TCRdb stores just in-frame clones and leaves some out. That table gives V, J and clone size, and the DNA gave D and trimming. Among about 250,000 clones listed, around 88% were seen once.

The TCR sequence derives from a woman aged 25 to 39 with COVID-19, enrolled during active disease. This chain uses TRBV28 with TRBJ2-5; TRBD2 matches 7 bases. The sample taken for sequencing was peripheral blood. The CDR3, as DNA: TGTGCCAGCAGTTTCCGGGCTAGCGGTGCGTGGGAGACCCAGTACTTC. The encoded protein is CASSFRASGAWETQYF.